This TCR beta chain stems from a study of blood T cell repertoires in COVID-19. Across the whole study: The United States, Italy and Spain were the sources of the acute and convalescent COVID-19 samples. T cells, B-cell-depleted T cells, or PBMCs supplied cDNA or gDNA.

Per germline, CDR1 SGHDT and CDR2 YYEEEE. Deletions cut 3 bases from V and 2 bases from J, with 9 bases between. There are 13 residues in the CDR3. As handled by the study authors: Reference gene primer amplification gave estimated nucleated cell counts. Data came from immunoSEQ multiplex PCR; TCRdb stores just in-frame clones and leaves some out. That table furnishes V, J and clone size, whereas the DNA furnished D and trimming. The table shows 250,000 to 300,000 clones, with approximately 90% occurring only once. The sequenced sample was peripheral blood. The source is a man in his forties with acute or convalescent COVID-19. The chain joins TRBV5-6 to TRBJ2-7; D gene ambiguous. CDR3 region: CASSSLNTYEQYF. The CDR3 DNA follows: TGTGCCAGCAGCTCTCTAAATACCTACGAGCAGTACTTC.